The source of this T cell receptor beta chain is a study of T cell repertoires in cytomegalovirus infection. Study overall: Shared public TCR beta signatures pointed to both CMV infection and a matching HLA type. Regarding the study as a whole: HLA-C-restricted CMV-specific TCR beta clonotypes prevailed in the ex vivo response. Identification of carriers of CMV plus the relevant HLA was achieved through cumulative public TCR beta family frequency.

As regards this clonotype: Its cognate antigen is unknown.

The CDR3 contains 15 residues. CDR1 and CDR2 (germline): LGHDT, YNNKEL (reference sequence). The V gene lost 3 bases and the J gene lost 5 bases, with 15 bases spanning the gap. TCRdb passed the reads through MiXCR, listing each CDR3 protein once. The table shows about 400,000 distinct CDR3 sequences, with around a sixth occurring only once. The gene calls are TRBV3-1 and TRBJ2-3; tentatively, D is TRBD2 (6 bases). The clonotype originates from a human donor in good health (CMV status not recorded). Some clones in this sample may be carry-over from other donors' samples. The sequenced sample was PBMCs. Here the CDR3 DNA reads TGTGCCAGCAGCCAGGCGGGAAGAAATGAAGATACGCAGTATTTT. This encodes CASSQAGRNEDTQYF.